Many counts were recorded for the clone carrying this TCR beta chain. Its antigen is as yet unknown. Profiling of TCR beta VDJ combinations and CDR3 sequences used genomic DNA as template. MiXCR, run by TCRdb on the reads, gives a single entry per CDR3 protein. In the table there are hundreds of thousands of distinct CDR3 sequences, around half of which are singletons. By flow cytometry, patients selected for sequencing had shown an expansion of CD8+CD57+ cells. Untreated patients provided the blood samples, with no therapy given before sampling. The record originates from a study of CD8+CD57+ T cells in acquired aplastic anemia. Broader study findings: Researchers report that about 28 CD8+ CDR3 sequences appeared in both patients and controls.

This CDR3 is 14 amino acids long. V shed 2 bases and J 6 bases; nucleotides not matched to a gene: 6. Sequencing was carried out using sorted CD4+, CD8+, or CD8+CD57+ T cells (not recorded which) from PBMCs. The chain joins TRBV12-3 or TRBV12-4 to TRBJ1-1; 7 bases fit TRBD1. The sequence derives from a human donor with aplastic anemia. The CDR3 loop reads CASSLRTGVAEAFF. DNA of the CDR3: TGTGCCAGCAGTTTAAGGACAGGCGTCGCTGAAGCTTTCTTT.